This T cell receptor beta chain originates from a study of T cells after yellow fever vaccination. TCRdb independently ran MiXCR on the 5' RACE reads; one entry per CDR3 protein. Of a few hundred thousand distinct CDR3 sequences detected, around 7% appear once; the ten largest clones hold 15% to 20%. Whole-study findings and limits: Sorted repertoires could include abundant contaminating clonotypes from bulk cells.

The table lists this clonotype with a few counts. No antigen is known for it. Sample: PBMCs, taken approximately 40 days after the first yellow fever vaccination. The sequence derives from a man aged 18 to 30 who received the YFV17D yellow fever vaccine.

CDR3 in amino acids: CASSLLGPRKPQETQYF. In nucleotides, the CDR3 is TGTGCCAGCAGCTTACTAGGACCCCGAAAGCCCCAAGAGACCCAGTACTTC. The rearrangement uses TRBV7-9 and TRBJ2-5; D gene ambiguous. Germline CDR1 SEHNR, CDR2 FQNEAQ (reference sequence). CDR3 length equals 17 residues. With 2 bases removed from V and 1 base from J, the gap between germline ends came to 17 bases.